The T cell receptor (beta chain) under discussion was sequenced for a study of vaccination and CD4 T cells after COVID-19. As regards this clonotype: Its specificity is unknown.

Looked up from germline, CDR1 is LNHNV and CDR2 is YYDKDF (reference sequence). V lost 4 bases to trimming and J lost 1 base, with 7 bases between them. The CDR3 runs 13 residues. Treatment described: roughly 11-day PBMC culture with coronavirus spike peptide pools or control peptides (ViraFEST assay). Half of the medium was exchanged for fresh IL-2 medium, first on day 3 and then on day 7. The Oncomine TCR Beta short-read assay was applied to DNA of cultured CD4+ T cells. Via MiXCR, TCRdb re-called the PCR reads, giving one row per CDR3 protein. This table holds roughly 11,000 distinct CDR3 sequences, approximately 65% found once.

The starting material was CD4+ T cells from blood, cultured in vitro, obtained before SARS-CoV-2 vaccination. The receptor comes from a human donor who had recovered from COVID-19. The chain recombines TRBV15 with TRBJ1-1; D not certain. The CDR3 spells CATSTTPNTEAFF. The CDR3 DNA sequence: TGTGCCACCAGCACTACACCGAACACTGAAGCTTTCTTT.